Below, 14 T cell receptor beta chains from the same sample are listed, as sequenced in a study of human T cells and chemical hapten exposure. In TCRdb, the RACE reads were re-called with MiXCR into one record per CDR3 protein. The table has approximately 87,000 distinct CDR3 sequences, over 9.5% seen once. The time point was: patch test 2, 6 weeks after DPC sensitization. Documented treatment: therapeutic diphenylcyclopropenone sensitization with weekly scalp DPC. Specimen: whole blood, collected in connection with sensitization to the hapten diphenylcyclopropenone (DPC). These receptors were collected from a woman in her 40s with alopecia areata. Some clones in this sample may be carry-over from other donors' samples.

The chain couples TRBV29-1 to TRBJ1-5; no definite D call. V dropped 4 bases and J dropped 7 bases, with 14 bases sitting between them. CDR1 is SQVTM, CDR2 ANQGSEA, per germline. This CDR3 region has 13 residues. The CDR3: CSVAAGPGQPQHF. The CDR3, as DNA: TGCAGCGTTGCCGCGGGCCCCGGGCAGCCCCAGCATTTT.

The chain uses TRBV7-2 and TRBJ1-4; D gene ambiguous. Looked up from germline, CDR1 is SGHTA and CDR2 is FQGNSA. V gave up 1 base and J gave up 4 bases, with 4 bases separating them. The CDR3 sequence is 13 residues long. This CDR3 reads CASSLGVNEKLFF. CDR3 nucleotides: TGTGCCAGCAGCTTAGGTGTTAATGAAAAACTGTTTTTT.

This clonotype was seen ten or more times. The chain is built from TRBV9 and TRBJ2-7; TRBD2 might be the D (6 bases). V lost 0 bases, J lost 8 bases, and 15 bases lay in between. Per germline, CDR1 SGDLS and CDR2 YYNGEE. CDR3 length equals 14 residues. This chain's CDR3 is CASSVAGRGTKQYF. The DNA of the CDR3 is TGTGCCAGCAGCGTAGCCGGGAGAGGTACAAAGCAGTACTTC.

This clonotype turned up a few times. This sequence joins TRBV7-2 and TRBJ2-7; D is possibly TRBD2 (6 bases). The CDR3 spans 17 residues. V shed 2 bases and J shed 4 bases, with 21 bases lying between them. Germline assignment: CDR1 SGHTA and CDR2 FQGNSA. In nucleotides, the CDR3 is TGTGCCAGCAGCTTAAGAACACTAGGCGCGGGGCTTTACGAGCAGTACTTC. This encodes CASSLRTLGAGLYEQYF.

Many counts were recorded for this clonotype. This sequence joins TRBV10-3 and TRBJ2-5, with TRBD1 matching 8 bases. The CDR3 is 13 residues long. V lost 4 bases, J lost 6 bases, and 4 bases stayed unmatched. The germline gives CDR1 ENHRY, CDR2 SYGVKD. CDR3 region: CAISVGQGQTQYF. The CDR3 DNA is TGTGCCATCAGTGTCGGACAGGGTCAGACCCAGTACTTC.

This clonotype was counted between two and nine times. The chain combines TRBV12-3 or TRBV12-4 with TRBJ1-2; 10 nucleotides line up with TRBD1. V lost 5 bases, J lost 4 bases, and 7 bases stayed unmatched. The length of the CDR3 is 15 residues. The CDR3, as DNA: TGTGCCAGCAGTCTCTCTGGGACAGGGGCCTATGGCTACACCTTC. It specifies CASSLSGTGAYGYTF.

There are many counts of this clonotype. This chain links TRBV3-2 with TRBJ1-3. TRBV3-2 is a listed pseudogene. The CDR3 totals 15 residues. CDR3 DNA: TGTGCCAGCAGCCTTTCGGGTATCTCTGGAAACACCATATATTTT. This gives the protein CASSLSGISGNTIYF.

This clonotype was found many times. This chain connects TRBV9 to TRBJ2-2; D is perhaps TRBD2 (5 bases). This CDR3 spans 14 amino acids. The germline CDR1 and CDR2 sequences are SGDLS and YYNGEE. V was clipped by 3 bases and J by 3 bases, with 9 bases between them. The CDR3 here is CASSATIDTGELFF. CDR3 coding DNA: TGTGCCAGCAGCGCGACTATCGACACCGGGGAGCTGTTTTTT.

This clonotype has at least ten counts. This chain joins TRBV6-2 or TRBV6-3 and TRBJ1-3; TRBD1 is a possible D gene (5 bases). The CDR3 length is 16 residues. Germline CDR1 is MNHEY and CDR2 is SVGEGT. Deletions cut 6 bases from V and 3 bases from J, with 18 bases between. The CDR3 spells CASRRDGGLGGNTIYF. The CDR3 DNA is TGTGCCAGCAGACGGGACGGGGGACTCGGTGGAAACACCATATATTTT.

This clonotype appeared many times. V and J are TRBV25-1 and TRBJ2-5; 9 bases line up with TRBD1. The CDR3 is 14 residues long. Per germline, CDR1 MGHDK and CDR2 SYGVNS. Trimming cost V 6 bases and J 4 bases; bases outside gene matches: 6. DNA of the CDR3: TGTGCCAGCAGCCACTTGACAGGGGGAGAGACCCAGTACTTC. Translation gives CASSHLTGGETQYF.

This clonotype has at least ten counts. The CDR3 sequence: CSVEDRGQSGNTIYF. DNA of the CDR3: TGCAGCGTTGAAGATAGGGGGCAATCTGGAAACACCATATATTTT. This chain connects TRBV29-1 to TRBJ1-3, with 7 bases identical to TRBD1. This CDR3 is built from 15 residues. After removal of 0 bases from V and 1 base from J, the junction contained 3 bases not matched to a gene. In germline, CDR1 is SQVTM, CDR2 ANQGSEA.

There are a few counts of this clonotype. The chain uses TRBV6-5 and TRBJ1-2; D unclear. Trimming stripped 5 bases from V and 8 bases from J, with 6 bases between. The CDR3 is 10 residues long. Germline V CDR1 and CDR2: MNHEY, SVGAGI. CDR3 DNA sequence: TGTGCCAGCAGTCCAGCGGGCTACACCTTC. Encoded protein: CASSPAGYTF.

This clonotype was counted a few times. In nucleotides, the CDR3 is TGTGCCAGCAGTTTTGGACAGGGGGGAAAACTGTTTTTT. Its translation: CASSFGQGGKLFF. This chain links TRBV27 with TRBJ1-4, with 10 bases lining up with TRBD1. With 3 bases clipped from V and 10 bases from J, the junction kept 2 bases outside the gene matches. Looked up from germline, CDR1 is MNHEY and CDR2 is SMNVEV (reference sequence). There are 13 residues in the CDR3.

The chain recombines TRBV4-3 with TRBJ2-7; D is perhaps TRBD2 (6 bases). The CDR3 extends over 12 amino acids. CDR1 LGHNA and CDR2 YSLEER come from the germline V gene. With 1 base removed from V and 8 bases from J, the gap between germline ends came to 9 bases. For the CDR3, the DNA is TGCGCCAGCAGCCAAGTGGGGGGTCAGCAGTACTTC. It specifies CASSQVGGQQYF.